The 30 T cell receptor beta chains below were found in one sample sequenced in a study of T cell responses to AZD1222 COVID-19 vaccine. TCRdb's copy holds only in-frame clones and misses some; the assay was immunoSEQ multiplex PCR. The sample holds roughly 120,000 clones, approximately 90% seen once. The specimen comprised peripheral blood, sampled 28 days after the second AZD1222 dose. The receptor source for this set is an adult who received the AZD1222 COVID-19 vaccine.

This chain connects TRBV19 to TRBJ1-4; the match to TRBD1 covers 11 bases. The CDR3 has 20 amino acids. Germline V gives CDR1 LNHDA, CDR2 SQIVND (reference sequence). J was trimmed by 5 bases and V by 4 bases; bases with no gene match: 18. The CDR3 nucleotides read TGTGCCAGTAGTACCTCGGACAGGGGGCGCCTTGAGGGACCAAATGAAAAACTGTTTTTT. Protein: CASSTSDRGRLEGPNEKLFF.

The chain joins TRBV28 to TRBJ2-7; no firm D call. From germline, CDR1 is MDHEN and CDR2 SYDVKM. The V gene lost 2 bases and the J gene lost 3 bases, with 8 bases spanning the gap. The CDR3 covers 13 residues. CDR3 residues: CASSLGQLYEQYF. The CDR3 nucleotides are TGTGCCAGCAGTTTAGGGCAGCTCTACGAGCAGTACTTC.

The CDR3 DNA reads as TGTGCCAGCAGTTTATCTAACTACAATGAGCAGTTCTTC. As protein: CASSLSNYNEQFF. This chain connects TRBV27 to TRBJ2-1; D unclear. The germline V gene encodes CDR1 MNHEY and CDR2 SMNVEV (reference sequence). Trimming pared 0 bases from V and 3 bases from J, leaving 3 bases between. The CDR3 consists of 13 residues.

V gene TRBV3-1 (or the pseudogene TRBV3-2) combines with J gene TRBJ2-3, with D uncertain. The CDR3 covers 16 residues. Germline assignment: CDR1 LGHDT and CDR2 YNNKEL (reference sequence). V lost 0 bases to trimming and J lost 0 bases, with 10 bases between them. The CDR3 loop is CASSQEASDSTDTQYF. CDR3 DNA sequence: TGTGCCAGCAGCCAAGAAGCGTCAGACAGCACAGATACGCAGTATTTT.

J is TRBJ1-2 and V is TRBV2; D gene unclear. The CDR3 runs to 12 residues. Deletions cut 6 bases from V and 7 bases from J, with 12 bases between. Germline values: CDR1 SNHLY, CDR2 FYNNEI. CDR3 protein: CASSVIFSGYTF. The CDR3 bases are TGTGCCAGCAGCGTTATATTCAGTGGCTACACCTTC.

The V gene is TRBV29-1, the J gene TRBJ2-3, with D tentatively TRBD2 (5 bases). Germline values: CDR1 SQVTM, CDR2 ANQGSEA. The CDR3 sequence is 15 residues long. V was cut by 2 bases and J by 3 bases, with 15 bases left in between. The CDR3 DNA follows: TGCAGCGTTGAATCGCGGAGGAAGGGAACAGATACGCAGTATTTT. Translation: CSVESRRKGTDTQYF.

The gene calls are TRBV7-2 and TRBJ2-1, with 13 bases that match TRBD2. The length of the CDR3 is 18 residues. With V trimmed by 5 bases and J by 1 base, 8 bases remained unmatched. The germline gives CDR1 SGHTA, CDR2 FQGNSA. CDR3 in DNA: TGTGCCAGCAGCCCTCCAGGACTAGCGGGAGATTCCTACAATGAGCAGTTCTTC. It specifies CASSPPGLAGDSYNEQFF.

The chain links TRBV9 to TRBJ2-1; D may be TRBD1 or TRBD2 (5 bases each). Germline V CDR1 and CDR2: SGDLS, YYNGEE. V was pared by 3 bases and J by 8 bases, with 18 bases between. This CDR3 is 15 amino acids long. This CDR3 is CASSAAGTPWDEQFF. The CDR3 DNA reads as TGTGCCAGCAGCGCAGCCGGGACCCCATGGGATGAGCAGTTCTTC.

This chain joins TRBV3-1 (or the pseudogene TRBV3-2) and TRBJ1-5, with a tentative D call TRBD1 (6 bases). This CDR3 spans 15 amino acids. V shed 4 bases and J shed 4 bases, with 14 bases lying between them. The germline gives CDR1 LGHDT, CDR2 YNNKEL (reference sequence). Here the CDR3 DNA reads TGTGCCAGCAGCCCCGGGCGGGACATAAATCAGCCCCAGCATTTT. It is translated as CASSPGRDINQPQHF.

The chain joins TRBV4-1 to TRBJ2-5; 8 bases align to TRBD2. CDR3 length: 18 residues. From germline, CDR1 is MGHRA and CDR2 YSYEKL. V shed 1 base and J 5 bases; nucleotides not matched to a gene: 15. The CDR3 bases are TGCGCCAGCAGCCAAGCCGATGGAAGGAAAGCGGGAGTGGAGACCCAGTACTTC. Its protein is CASSQADGRKAGVETQYF.

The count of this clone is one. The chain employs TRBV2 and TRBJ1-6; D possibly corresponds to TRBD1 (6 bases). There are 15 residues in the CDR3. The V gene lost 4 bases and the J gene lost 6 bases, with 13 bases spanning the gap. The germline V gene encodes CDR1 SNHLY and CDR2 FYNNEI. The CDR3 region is CASSVEGGGNSPLHF. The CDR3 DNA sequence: TGTGCCAGCAGTGTTGAGGGGGGAGGTAATTCACCCCTCCACTTT.

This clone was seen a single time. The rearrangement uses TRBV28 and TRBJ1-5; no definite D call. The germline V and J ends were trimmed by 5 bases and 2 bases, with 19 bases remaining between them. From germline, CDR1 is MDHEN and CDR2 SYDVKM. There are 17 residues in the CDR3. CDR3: CASSPQHNKRGNQPQHF. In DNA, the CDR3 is TGTGCCAGCAGTCCGCAACATAACAAAAGAGGCAATCAGCCCCAGCATTTT. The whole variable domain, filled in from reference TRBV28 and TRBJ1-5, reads DVKVTQSSRYLVKRTGEKVFLECVQDMDHENMFWYRQDPGLGLRLIYFSYDVKMKEKGDIPEGYSVSREKKERFSLILESASTNQTSMYLCASSPQHNKRGNQPQHFGDGTRLSIL.

The CDR3 is CASSLEAAYRYNEQFF. DNA of the CDR3: TGTGCCAGCAGCTTAGAAGCGGCTTACCGCTACAATGAGCAGTTCTTC. The chain is built from TRBV7-9 and TRBJ2-1, with D possibly being TRBD2 (5 bases). Germline loops: CDR1 SEHNR, CDR2 FQNEAQ (reference sequence). V was shortened by 1 base and J by 3 bases, with 13 bases between the two germline ends. The CDR3 has 16 amino acids.

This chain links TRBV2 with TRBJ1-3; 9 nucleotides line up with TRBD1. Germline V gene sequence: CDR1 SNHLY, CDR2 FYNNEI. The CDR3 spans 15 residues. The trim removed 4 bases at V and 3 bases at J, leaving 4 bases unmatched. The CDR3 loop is CASSGQDRGGNTIYF. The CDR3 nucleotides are TGTGCCAGCAGTGGACAGGACAGGGGTGGAAACACCATATATTTT.

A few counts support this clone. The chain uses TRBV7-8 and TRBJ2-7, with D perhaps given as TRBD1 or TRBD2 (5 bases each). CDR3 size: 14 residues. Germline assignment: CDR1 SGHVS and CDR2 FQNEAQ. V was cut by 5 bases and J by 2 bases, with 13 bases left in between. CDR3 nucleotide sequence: TGTGCCAGCAGCGCCAGTGGGGGAACCTACGAGCAGTACTTC. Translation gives CASSASGGTYEQYF.

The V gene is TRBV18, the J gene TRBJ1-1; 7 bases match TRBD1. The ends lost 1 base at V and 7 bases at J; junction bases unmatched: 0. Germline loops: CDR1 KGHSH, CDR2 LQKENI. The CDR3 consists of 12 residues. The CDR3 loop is CASSPRQGEAFF. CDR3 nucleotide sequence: TGTGCCAGCTCACCACGACAGGGTGAAGCTTTCTTT.

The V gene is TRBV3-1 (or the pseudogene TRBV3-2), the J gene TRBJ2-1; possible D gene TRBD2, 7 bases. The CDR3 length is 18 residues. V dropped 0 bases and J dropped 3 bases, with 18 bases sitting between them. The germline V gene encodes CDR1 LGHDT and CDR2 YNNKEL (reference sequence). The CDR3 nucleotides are TGTGCCAGCAGCCAAGAAAGGGGGGGGCTAGCTCTCTACAATGAGCAGTTCTTC. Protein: CASSQERGGLALYNEQFF.

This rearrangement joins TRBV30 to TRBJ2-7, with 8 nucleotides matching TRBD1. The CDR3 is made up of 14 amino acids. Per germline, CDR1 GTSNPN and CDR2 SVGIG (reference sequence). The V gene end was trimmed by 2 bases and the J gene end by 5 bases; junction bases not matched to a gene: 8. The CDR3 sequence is CAWSNRQGFDEQYF. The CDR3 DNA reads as TGTGCCTGGAGTAACAGACAGGGGTTTGACGAGCAGTACTTC.

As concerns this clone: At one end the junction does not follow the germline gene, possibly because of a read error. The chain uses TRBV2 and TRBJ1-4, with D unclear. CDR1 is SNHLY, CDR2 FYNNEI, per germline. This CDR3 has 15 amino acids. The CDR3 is CASSEGGNLNEKLFF. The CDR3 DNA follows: TGTGCCAGCAGCGAAGGAGGGAACCTTAATGAAAAACTGTTTTTT.

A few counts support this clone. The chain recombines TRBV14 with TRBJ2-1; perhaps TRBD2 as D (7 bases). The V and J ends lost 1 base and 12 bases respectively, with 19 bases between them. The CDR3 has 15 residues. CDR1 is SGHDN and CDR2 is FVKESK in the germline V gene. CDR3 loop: CASSQVAGALQGQFF. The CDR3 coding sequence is TGTGCCAGCAGCCAAGTTGCGGGAGCCCTACAGGGGCAGTTCTTC.

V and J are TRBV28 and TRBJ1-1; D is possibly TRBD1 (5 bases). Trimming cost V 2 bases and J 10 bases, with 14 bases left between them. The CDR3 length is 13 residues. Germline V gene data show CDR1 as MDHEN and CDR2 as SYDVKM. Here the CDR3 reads CASSLGTILGAFF. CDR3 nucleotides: TGTGCCAGCAGTTTAGGGACGATCCTTGGAGCTTTCTTT.

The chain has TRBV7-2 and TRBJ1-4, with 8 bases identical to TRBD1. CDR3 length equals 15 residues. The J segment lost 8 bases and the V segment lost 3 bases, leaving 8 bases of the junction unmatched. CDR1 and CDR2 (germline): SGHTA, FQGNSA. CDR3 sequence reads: CASSFSGTGDEKLFF. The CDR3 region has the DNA TGTGCCAGCAGCTTCTCCGGGACAGGAGACGAAAAACTGTTTTTT.

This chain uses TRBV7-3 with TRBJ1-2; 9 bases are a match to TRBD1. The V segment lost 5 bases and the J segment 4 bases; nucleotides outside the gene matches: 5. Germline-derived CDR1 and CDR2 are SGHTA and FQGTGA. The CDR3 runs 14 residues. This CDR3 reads CASSPTGGGYGYTF. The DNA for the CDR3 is TGTGCCAGCAGCCCGACAGGGGGTGGCTATGGCTACACCTTC.

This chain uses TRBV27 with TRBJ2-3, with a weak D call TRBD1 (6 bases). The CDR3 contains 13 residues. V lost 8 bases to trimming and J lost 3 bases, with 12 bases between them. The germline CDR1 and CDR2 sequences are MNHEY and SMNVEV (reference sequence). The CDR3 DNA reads TGTGCCAGCCCAAGGACAGAAACAGATACGCAGTATTTT. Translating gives CASPRTETDTQYF.

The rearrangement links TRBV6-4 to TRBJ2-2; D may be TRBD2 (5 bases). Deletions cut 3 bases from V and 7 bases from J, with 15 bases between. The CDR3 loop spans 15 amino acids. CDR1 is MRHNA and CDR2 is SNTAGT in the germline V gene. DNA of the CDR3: TGTGCCAGCAGTGATAAGGCGGGTTCGAACGGGGAGCTGTTTTTT. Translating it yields CASSDKAGSNGELFF.

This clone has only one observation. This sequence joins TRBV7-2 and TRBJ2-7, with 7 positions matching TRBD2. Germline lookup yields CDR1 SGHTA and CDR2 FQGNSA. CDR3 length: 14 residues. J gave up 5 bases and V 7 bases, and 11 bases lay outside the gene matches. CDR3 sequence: CASTAFGGRNEQYF. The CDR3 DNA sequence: TGTGCCAGCACCGCTTTCGGGGGGAGGAACGAGCAGTACTTC.

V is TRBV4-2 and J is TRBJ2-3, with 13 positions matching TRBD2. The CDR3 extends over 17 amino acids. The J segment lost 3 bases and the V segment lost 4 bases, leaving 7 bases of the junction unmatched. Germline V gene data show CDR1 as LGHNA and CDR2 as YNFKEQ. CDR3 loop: CASSLLRTSGSTDTQYF. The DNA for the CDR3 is TGTGCCAGCAGCCTTCTAAGGACTAGCGGGAGTACAGATACGCAGTATTTT.

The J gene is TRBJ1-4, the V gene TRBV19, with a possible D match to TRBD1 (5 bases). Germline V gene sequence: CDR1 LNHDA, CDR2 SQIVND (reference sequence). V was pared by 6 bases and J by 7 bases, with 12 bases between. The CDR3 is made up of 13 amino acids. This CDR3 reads CASRGAGGEKLFF. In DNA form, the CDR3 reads TGTGCCAGTAGAGGGGCTGGGGGTGAAAAACTGTTTTTT.

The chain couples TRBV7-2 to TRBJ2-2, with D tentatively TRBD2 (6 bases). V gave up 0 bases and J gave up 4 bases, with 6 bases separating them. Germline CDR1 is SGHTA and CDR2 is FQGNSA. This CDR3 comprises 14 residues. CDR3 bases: TGTGCCAGCAGCTTAGCGGGACTCACCGGGGAGCTGTTTTTT. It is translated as CASSLAGLTGELFF. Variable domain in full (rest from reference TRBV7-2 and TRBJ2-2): GAGVSQSPSNKVTEKGKDVELRCDPISGHTALYWYRQSLGQGLEFLIYFQGNSAPDKSGLPSDRFSAERTGGSVSTLTIQRTQQEDSAVYLCASSLAGLTGELFFGEGSRLTVL.

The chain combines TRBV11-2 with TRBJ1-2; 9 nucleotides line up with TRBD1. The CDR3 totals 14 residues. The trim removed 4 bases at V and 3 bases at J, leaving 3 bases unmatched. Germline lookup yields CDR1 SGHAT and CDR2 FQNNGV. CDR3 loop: CASSSWTGDYGYTF. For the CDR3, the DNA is TGTGCCAGCAGCTCCTGGACAGGGGACTATGGCTACACCTTC. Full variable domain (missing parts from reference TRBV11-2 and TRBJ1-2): EAGVAQSPRYKIIEKRQSVAFWCNPISGHATLYWYQQILGQGPKLLIQFQNNGVVDDSQLPKDRFSAERLKGVDSTLKIQPAKLEDSAVYLCASSSWTGDYGYTFGSGTRLTVV.